These 6 T cell receptor beta chains were sequenced from one sample in a study of T cells after yellow fever vaccination. TCRdb recomputed calls from the 5' RACE reads with MiXCR, one row per CDR3 protein. Of fewer than 350,000 distinct CDR3 sequences listed, 3.6% are singletons. This specimen was PBMCs, taken on the day of the yellow fever booster vaccination. The receptor source for this set is a man aged 18 to 35 who received the YFV17D yellow fever vaccine.

This clonotype was seen more than once but under ten times. The V gene is TRBV30, the J gene TRBJ2-3, with 11 bases lining up with TRBD2. CDR3 length: 17 residues. Losses at the gene ends were 1 base for V and 1 base for J; bases not matched to a gene: 7. Germline CDR1 reads GTSNPN; CDR2 reads SVGIG (reference sequence). CDR3 sequence reads: CAWSGSGGAGGTDTQYF. The DNA of the CDR3 is TGTGCCTGGAGTGGTAGCGGGGGGGCCGGTGGCACAGATACGCAGTATTTT.

This clonotype was counted ten times or more. This chain links TRBV6-2 or TRBV6-3 with TRBJ1-2; 7 bases are a match to TRBD1. The length of the CDR3 is 13 residues. Germline V gene data show CDR1 as MNHEY and CDR2 as SVGEGT. J was trimmed by 4 bases and V by 6 bases; bases with no gene match: 5. This CDR3 is CASSPGQVYGYTF. As DNA, the CDR3 is TGTGCCAGCAGCCCCGGACAGGTCTATGGCTACACCTTC.

This clonotype appeared many times. This chain uses TRBV10-3 with TRBJ2-3; D remains ambiguous. From germline, CDR1 is ENHRY and CDR2 SYGVKD. Trimming stripped 11 bases from V and 1 base from J, with 16 bases between. This CDR3 has 14 amino acids. The chain's CDR3 is CASTHQPGTDTQYF. CDR3 in DNA: TGTGCCTCCACCCACCAGCCAGGCACAGATACGCAGTATTTT.

This clonotype was observed a few times. V usage is TRBV20-1 and J usage is TRBJ2-7; D is perhaps TRBD1 or TRBD2 (5 bases each). V was pared by 8 bases and J by 5 bases, with 22 bases between. The CDR3 length is 14 residues. The germline V gene has CDR1 DFQATT and CDR2 SNEGSKA (reference sequence). As DNA, the CDR3 is TGCAGTCTAAGCTCGGGACCCGCACGAGACGAGCAGTACTTC. It is translated as CSLSSGPARDEQYF.

There are a few counts of this clonotype. The gene calls are TRBV18 and TRBJ1-5; D call uncertain. CDR3 length equals 15 residues. CDR1 and CDR2 from the germline V gene are KGHSH and LQKENI. Between the trimmed V and J ends, which lost 2 bases and 0 bases, there was a span of 8 bases. The CDR3 protein is CASSPTPSSNQPQHF. CDR3 DNA sequence: TGTGCCAGCTCACCAACCCCCAGTAGCAATCAGCCCCAGCATTTT.

In this sample, this clonotype turned up many times. The V and J genes are TRBV5-4 and TRBJ2-7; 10 nucleotides line up with TRBD1. V shed 5 bases and J 5 bases; nucleotides not matched to a gene: 7. The CDR3 contains 14 residues. Per germline, CDR1 SGHNT and CDR2 YYREEE (reference sequence). The CDR3 sequence: CASRGQGNDNEQYF. The CDR3 coding sequence is TGTGCCAGCAGGGGACAGGGGAATGACAACGAGCAGTACTTC.